The 10 T cell receptor beta chains given below trace back to one sample, sequenced in a study of read filtering for tumor transcriptome and immune sequencing. Molecular barcoded adaptors covering alpha/delta and beta/gamma chains were used on around 370 ng RNA. In TCRdb, the reads were re-called with MiXCR into one record per CDR3 protein. Of about 54,000 distinct CDR3 sequences in the sample, 12% are singletons; the top ten hold roughly 17%. The sequenced sample was a population of CD138-negative cells sorted from bone marrow. These receptors all come from a donor aged 40 or older with multiple myeloma.

On this clonotype: Being one base from a much bigger clone, this may be a read error. This CDR3 is CASSPRRSGTYEQYF. The CDR3 nucleotides are TGTGCCAGTAGTCCCAGACGGTCGGGAACCTACGAGCAGTACTTC. V gene TRBV19 combines with J gene TRBJ2-7; perhaps TRBD2 as D (5 bases). Trimming pared 5 bases from V and 2 bases from J, leaving 16 bases between. Per the germline V gene, CDR1 is LNHDA and CDR2 is SQIVND (reference sequence). The CDR3 covers 15 residues.

The genes are TRBV20-1 and TRBJ2-2, with a tentative D call TRBD1 (5 bases). The CDR3 is 15 amino acids. The V gene's germline CDR1 is DFQATT and CDR2 SNEGSKA (reference sequence). V shed 5 bases and J shed 4 bases, with 17 bases lying between them. CDR3 amino acids: CSAPRTRASTGELFF. CDR3 DNA sequence: TGCAGTGCTCCTAGGACACGGGCGAGCACCGGGGAGCTGTTTTTT.

This clonotype was seen many times. J is TRBJ2-3 and V is TRBV9; TRBD2 matches 8 bases. Germline V gene sequence: CDR1 SGDLS, CDR2 YYNGEE. The V segment lost 0 bases and the J segment 4 bases; nucleotides outside the gene matches: 7. This CDR3 is 16 amino acids long. The CDR3 coding sequence is TGTGCCAGCAGCGTAGGGCATAGCGGGGAGGCAGATACGCAGTATTTT. Amino acid sequence: CASSVGHSGEADTQYF.

The chain employs TRBV2 and TRBJ1-2, with a tentative D call TRBD1 (6 bases). CDR3 length equals 13 residues. Germline V CDR1 and CDR2: SNHLY, FYNNEI. Trimming cost V 3 bases and J 5 bases, with 10 bases left between them. The CDR3 spells CASSDNRVYGYTF. The CDR3 nucleotides read TGTGCCAGCAGTGACAACAGGGTGTATGGCTACACCTTC.

Many counts were recorded for this clonotype. The rearrangement joins TRBV20-1 to TRBJ2-6; 10 nucleotides match TRBD1. J was trimmed by 1 base and V by 0 bases; bases with no gene match: 3. The germline CDR1 and CDR2 sequences are DFQATT and SNEGSKA (reference sequence). The CDR3 is 17 residues long. The CDR3 nucleotides are TGCAGTGCTAGAGATGGACAGGGGGGATCTGGGGCCAACGTCCTGACTTTC. It encodes CSARDGQGGSGANVLTF.

There are many counts of this clonotype. V is TRBV28 and J is TRBJ1-5; 10 bases agree with TRBD1. V was clipped by 6 bases and J by 5 bases; unmatched bases: 7. Per germline, CDR1 MDHEN and CDR2 SYDVKM. CDR3 length equals 15 residues. The CDR3 nucleotides read TGTGCCAGCAGCCCCATGGGACAGGGGCATCAGCCCCAGCATTTT. It translates to CASSPMGQGHQPQHF.

The V call is TRBV11-2, the J call TRBJ2-1; D may correspond to TRBD1 or TRBD2 (7 bases each). This CDR3 has 14 amino acids. Germline CDR1 is SGHAT and CDR2 is FQNNGV. CDR3 DNA sequence: TGTGCAGCAGCTTGCAGGGGGGGCTACAATGAGCAGTTCTTC. As protein: CAAACRGGYNEQFF.

This clonotype was seen repeatedly, ten times or more. This chain connects TRBV6-1 to TRBJ2-2, with D uncertain. V lost 3 bases and J 3 bases, leaving 5 bases between the germline ends. Germline CDR1 is MNHNS and CDR2 is SASEGT. The CDR3 extends over 13 amino acids. The CDR3 protein is CASSESDTGELFF. DNA for the CDR3: TGTGCCAGCAGTGAGTCGGACACCGGGGAGCTGTTTTTT.

This clonotype showed up just a few times. This sequence may be a read error, since a much larger clone differs from it by one base. The chain joins TRBV29-1 to TRBJ1-2, with 11 nucleotides matching TRBD1. The CDR3 sequence is 11 residues long. Germline lookup yields CDR1 SQVTM and CDR2 ANQGSEA. V trimming: 8 bases; J trimming: 13 bases; junction bases outside the gene matches: 9. The CDR3 sequence is CSPRTGGVSTF. CDR3 DNA: TGCAGCCCACGGACAGGGGGCGTCAGCACCTTC.

This clonotype came up many times. The chain uses TRBV11-2 and TRBJ1-5; the D gene is possibly TRBD1 (6 bases). Germline lookup yields CDR1 SGHAT and CDR2 FQNNGV. This CDR3 is 14 amino acids long. Deletions cut 5 bases from V and 3 bases from J, with 11 bases between. The DNA of the CDR3 is TGTGCCAGCAGCCAAGGACAGATCAATCAGCCCCAGCATTTT. Amino acids: CASSQGQINQPQHF.